Each of the 26 T cell receptor beta chains below was sequenced from the same sample in a study of T cell responses to AZD1222 COVID-19 vaccine. The method was immunoSEQ multiplex PCR; TCRdb's version includes in-frame clones alone and lacks a portion of them. The table includes 100,000 to 150,000 clones, roughly 82% detected once. The sample here was peripheral blood, taken 28 days after the second AZD1222 dose. All receptors derive from an adult who received the AZD1222 COVID-19 vaccine.

CDR3 DNA sequence: TGTGCCAGCAGCTTCCCGGGACAGCCCCTATACGAGCAGTACTTC. Translating gives CASSFPGQPLYEQYF. The V and J genes are TRBV7-2 and TRBJ2-7, with 7 positions matching TRBD1. This CDR3 spans 15 amino acids. V trimming: 3 bases; J trimming: 4 bases; junction bases outside the gene matches: 9. Looked up from germline, CDR1 is SGHTA and CDR2 is FQGNSA.

The rearrangement joins TRBV7-2 to TRBJ1-2, with 7 positions matching TRBD1. The CDR3 is 14 residues long. Germline V CDR1 and CDR2: SGHTA, FQGNSA. Unmatched junction bases numbered 6, after V lost 2 bases and J lost 6 bases. The CDR3 sequence: CASSLIGGVDGYTF. The CDR3 nucleotides are TGTGCCAGCAGCTTAATAGGGGGCGTCGATGGCTACACCTTC.

This clone was seen more than once but under ten times. This chain links TRBV28 with TRBJ2-7; 10 bases agree with TRBD1. Germline CDR1 is MDHEN and CDR2 is SYDVKM. This CDR3 comprises 16 residues. After removal of 5 bases from V and 4 bases from J, the junction contained 11 bases not matched to a gene. In DNA form, the CDR3 reads TGTGCCAGCAGTGACCAGCCGGGACAGGGGACGTACGAGCAGTACTTC. Its translation: CASSDQPGQGTYEQYF.

This chain joins TRBV5-6 and TRBJ1-1; no clear D. The CDR3 extends over 13 amino acids. Trimming took off 2 bases at V and 5 bases at J, with 10 bases between the two ends. Per the germline V gene, CDR1 is SGHDT and CDR2 is YYEEEE. The CDR3 nucleotides read TGTGCCAGCAGCTTCCAAGGGCCTACTGAAGCTTTCTTT. It encodes CASSFQGPTEAFF.

The chain is built from TRBV11-2 and TRBJ1-1; 8 bases fit TRBD1. Looked up from germline, CDR1 is SGHAT and CDR2 is FQNNGV. The CDR3 runs to 12 residues. The junction had 3 bases not matched to a gene; V was cut back by 5 bases and J by 7 bases. CDR3 protein: CASSRQGNEAFF. The DNA for the CDR3 is TGTGCCAGCAGCAGACAGGGGAATGAAGCTTTCTTT.

The chain has TRBV19 and TRBJ2-2; TRBD2 is a possible D gene (6 bases). The germline CDR1 and CDR2 sequences are LNHDA and SQIVND (reference sequence). Trimming stripped 7 bases from V and 3 bases from J, with 12 bases between. The CDR3 sequence is 14 residues long. This chain's CDR3 is CASISGRHTGELFF. As DNA, the CDR3 is TGTGCCAGTATTTCCGGGAGACACACCGGGGAGCTGTTTTTT.

This rearrangement joins TRBV12-3 or TRBV12-4 to TRBJ2-1; D might be TRBD2 (5 bases). The CDR3 extends over 12 amino acids. Trimming took off 6 bases at V and 8 bases at J, with 11 bases between the two ends. The CDR3 bases are TGTGCCAGCAGGGCTAGCCGTGATGAGCAGTTCTTC. Translating gives CASRASRDEQFF.

This rearrangement joins TRBV4-1 to TRBJ1-1; no firm D call. The CDR3 contains 13 residues. Germline V gene lookup returns CDR1 MGHRA and CDR2 YSYEKL. The V end lost 0 bases, the J end lost 5 bases, and 7 bases lay between the germline ends. Written as DNA, the CDR3 is TGCGCCAGCAGCCAAGACAGAGGGACTGAAGCTTTCTTT. The encoded protein is CASSQDRGTEAFF.

CDR3 sequence (DNA): TGTGCCAGCAGTTACCGAAGATTCCAAGAGACCCAGTACTTC. This encodes CASSYRRFQETQYF. The chain carries TRBV28 and TRBJ2-5; no reliable D call. The CDR3 totals 14 residues. Germline CDR1 and CDR2: MDHEN and SYDVKM. V was clipped by 4 bases and J by 1 base, with 10 bases between them.

The chain employs TRBV11-2 and TRBJ2-7; D is possibly TRBD1 (6 bases). Germline CDR1 and CDR2: SGHAT and FQNNGV. The CDR3 runs 15 residues. The V gene lost 0 bases and the J gene lost 5 bases, with 14 bases spanning the gap. For the CDR3, the DNA is TGTGCCAGCAGCTTAGAACAGGGAGCTTACCACGAGCAGTACTTC. It codes for CASSLEQGAYHEQYF.

This clone was observed a single time. The chain is built from TRBV6-5 and TRBJ2-7; D remains unclear. With 8 bases removed from V and 1 base from J, the gap between germline ends came to 9 bases. The CDR3 covers 12 residues. The germline V gene has CDR1 MNHEY and CDR2 SVGAGI. The CDR3 region is CASGYRSYEQYF. The CDR3, as DNA: TGTGCCAGCGGCTACAGATCCTACGAGCAGTACTTC.

The chain employs TRBV19 and TRBJ1-1; 9 positions match TRBD1. The length of the CDR3 is 16 residues. Germline CDR1 reads LNHDA; CDR2 reads SQIVND (reference sequence). J was trimmed by 3 bases and V by 5 bases; bases with no gene match: 10. The CDR3 here is CASSSPTGGIDTEAFF. The CDR3 DNA is TGTGCCAGTAGTTCTCCGACAGGGGGAATCGACACTGAAGCTTTCTTT.

This chain uses TRBV5-1 with TRBJ2-7; D perhaps matches TRBD1 (6 bases). Germline V gives CDR1 SGHRS, CDR2 YFSETQ. The CDR3 runs 13 residues. The V gene lost 4 bases and the J gene lost 2 bases, with 10 bases spanning the gap. CDR3 loop: CASSPRTAYEQYF. The CDR3 nucleotides are TGCGCCAGCAGCCCACGGACAGCCTACGAGCAGTACTTC.

The chain links TRBV6-5 to TRBJ1-6; 8 nucleotides align to TRBD1. The V segment lost 0 bases and the J segment 10 bases; nucleotides outside the gene matches: 5. Germline V gives CDR1 MNHEY, CDR2 SVGAGI. The CDR3 extends over 15 amino acids. Here the CDR3 reads CASSYSQGARSPLHF. CDR3 bases: TGTGCCAGCAGTTACTCGCAGGGGGCCCGGTCACCCCTCCACTTT.

J is TRBJ2-5 and V is TRBV5-5, with D perhaps TRBD1 (6 bases). V lost 4 bases and J 1 base, leaving 14 bases between the germline ends. Germline V CDR1 and CDR2: SGHKS, YYEKEE (reference sequence). The CDR3 extends over 15 amino acids. The DNA for the CDR3 is TGTGCCAGCAGCCGCTGGACAGCAAGCCAAGAGACCCAGTACTTC. It specifies CASSRWTASQETQYF.

This clone is a singleton in its sample. The chain links TRBV7-2 to TRBJ1-2; D might be TRBD1 (5 bases). Germline CDR1 and CDR2: SGHTA and FQGNSA. The CDR3 totals 14 residues. Trimming took 0 bases from V and 6 from J, leaving 11 bases between them. DNA for the CDR3: TGTGCCAGCAGCTTAGCGCTACAGGTCCATGGCTACACCTTC. Protein sequence: CASSLALQVHGYTF.

This rearrangement joins TRBV18 to TRBJ2-1; TRBD2 aligns across 7 bases. The junction had 13 bases not matched to a gene; V was cut back by 5 bases and J by 9 bases. The length of the CDR3 is 15 residues. Looked up from germline, CDR1 is KGHSH and CDR2 is LQKENI. The chain's CDR3 is CASSGGGGGVLEQFF. The DNA of the CDR3 is TGTGCCAGCTCAGGAGGCGGCGGGGGTGTTCTTGAGCAGTTCTTC.

The rearrangement links TRBV12-3 or TRBV12-4 to TRBJ1-2; D uncertain. The CDR3 has 12 residues. The V end was cut by 8 bases, the J end by 2 bases, with 9 bases between. This chain's CDR3 is CASATLNYGYTF. The CDR3 nucleotides read TGTGCCAGCGCGACACTGAACTATGGCTACACCTTC.

The chain carries TRBV11-3 and TRBJ2-1; TRBD2 matches 10 bases. The V gene end was trimmed by 1 base and the J gene end by 4 bases; junction bases not matched to a gene: 7. The CDR3 extends over 17 amino acids. CDR1 is SGHNT and CDR2 is YENEEA in the germline V gene. CDR3 in amino acids: CASSLGQGSGGYNEQFF. The CDR3 DNA reads TGTGCCAGCAGCTTAGGTCAGGGTAGCGGGGGGTACAATGAGCAGTTCTTC. Filled out from reference TRBV11-3 and TRBJ2-1, the complete variable domain reads EAGVVQSPRYKIIEKKQPVAFWCNPISGHNTLYWYLQNLGQGPELLIRYENEEAVDDSQLPKDRFSAERLKGVDSTLKIQPAELGDSAVYLCASSLGQGSGGYNEQFFGPGTRLTVL.

This clone has a single count. This chain uses TRBV19 with TRBJ1-1, with 7 bases identical to TRBD1. The CDR3 covers 14 residues. Per the germline V gene, CDR1 is LNHDA and CDR2 is SQIVND (reference sequence). The V gene end was trimmed by 3 bases and the J gene end by 4 bases; junction bases not matched to a gene: 5. CDR3 sequence reads: CASSITGAPTEAFF. CDR3 in DNA: TGTGCCAGTAGTATTACAGGGGCTCCCACTGAAGCTTTCTTT.

The chain's CDR3 is CASSQEWKASTDTQYF. In DNA form, the CDR3 reads TGTGCCAGCAGCCAAGAGTGGAAAGCGAGCACAGATACGCAGTATTTT. The V call is TRBV3-1 (or the pseudogene TRBV3-2), the J call TRBJ2-3; D is unresolved. Trimming removed 0 bases from V and 0 bases from J, with 10 bases in between. CDR1 and CDR2 from the germline V gene are LGHDT and YNNKEL (reference sequence). The CDR3 has 16 amino acids.

This sequence joins TRBV5-1 and TRBJ2-1; 7 nucleotides agree with TRBD2. The germline gives CDR1 SGHRS, CDR2 YFSETQ. This CDR3 is 15 amino acids long. With V trimmed by 4 bases and J by 6 bases, 10 bases remained unmatched. The CDR3 protein is CASSQGTTLSNEQFF. The CDR3 DNA reads TGCGCCAGCAGCCAAGGGACTACACTCTCCAATGAGCAGTTCTTC.

This chain connects TRBV7-2 to TRBJ1-1, with 7 bases lining up with TRBD1. With V trimmed by 1 base and J by 3 bases, 11 bases remained unmatched. This CDR3 region has 17 residues. From germline, CDR1 is SGHTA and CDR2 FQGNSA. CDR3 bases: TGTGCCAGCAGCTTAGTGGGGGTCTCGACAGGGTACACTGAAGCTTTCTTT. Protein sequence: CASSLVGVSTGYTEAFF.

The chain joins TRBV5-8 to TRBJ1-2; the D gene is possibly TRBD1 (5 bases). This CDR3 comprises 13 residues. Germline CDR1 reads SGHTS; CDR2 reads YDEGEE. The V and J ends lost 4 bases and 4 bases respectively, with 11 bases between them. This chain's CDR3 is CASSEGRGYGYTF. The CDR3 region has the DNA TGTGCCAGCAGCGAGGGGCGAGGCTATGGCTACACCTTC.

The V gene is TRBV27, the J gene TRBJ2-3; 11 positions match TRBD2. This CDR3 is built from 21 residues. Germline CDR1 and CDR2: MNHEY and SMNVEV (reference sequence). Trimming cost V 2 bases and J 2 bases; bases outside gene matches: 18. CDR3 in DNA: TGTGCCAGCAGTTTAAGGCCACGGCTAGCGGGGGGAATACCCACCACAGATACGCAGTATTTT. Translating gives CASSLRPRLAGGIPTTDTQYF.

V gene TRBV5-5 combines with J gene TRBJ1-5; D remains unclear. This CDR3 spans 15 amino acids. CDR1 is SGHKS and CDR2 is YYEKEE in the germline V gene (reference sequence). V lost 7 bases, J lost 3 bases, and 17 bases lay in between. Written as DNA, the CDR3 is TGTGCCAGCGCACTCGGAAAGGGATCCAATCAGCCCCAGCATTTT. Translated, it gives CASALGKGSNQPQHF.